This T cell receptor (beta chain) was observed in a study of glioma-infiltrating T cells after dendritic cell vaccination. Looking at the study overall: Glioblastoma patients came from Phase I and II dendritic cell vaccination trials.

Amplification used 60 V beta primers and 13 J beta primers. Assay: immunoSEQ multiplex PCR; the TCRdb copy retains only in-frame clones and omits some. The sample contains fewer than 90,000 clones, over 80% of which appear only once. Time point given: after dendritic cell vaccination, including at tumor progression/relapse. The sequence was collected from a human donor with glioblastoma. Sequenced material: blood, taken after dendritic cell vaccination.

The chain's CDR3 is CASSVLSDTEAFF. DNA of the CDR3: TGTGCCAGCAGCGTTCTTTCAGACACTGAAGCTTTCTTT. The chain joins TRBV7-2 to TRBJ1-1; D ambiguous. The V and J ends lost 5 bases and 3 bases respectively, with 10 bases between them. This CDR3 spans 13 amino acids. CDR1 and CDR2 (germline): SGHTA, FQGNSA.